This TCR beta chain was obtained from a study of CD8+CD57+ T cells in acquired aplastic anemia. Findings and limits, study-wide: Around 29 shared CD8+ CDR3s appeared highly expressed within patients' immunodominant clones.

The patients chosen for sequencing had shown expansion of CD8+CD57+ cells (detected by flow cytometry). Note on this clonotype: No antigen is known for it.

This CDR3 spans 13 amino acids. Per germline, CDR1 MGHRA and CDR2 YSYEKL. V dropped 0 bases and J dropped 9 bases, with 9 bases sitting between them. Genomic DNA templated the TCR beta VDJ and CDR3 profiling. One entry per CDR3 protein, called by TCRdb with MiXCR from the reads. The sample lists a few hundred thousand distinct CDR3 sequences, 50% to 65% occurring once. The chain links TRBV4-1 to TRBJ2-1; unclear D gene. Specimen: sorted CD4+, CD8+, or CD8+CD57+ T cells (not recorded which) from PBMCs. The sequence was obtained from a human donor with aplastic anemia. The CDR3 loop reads CASSQESHGEQFF. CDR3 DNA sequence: TGCGCCAGCAGCCAAGAATCGCATGGTGAGCAGTTCTTC.